The subject of this entry is one TCR beta chain. Its antigen has not been determined. No qualities accompany the bases; no much larger clone lies one base away. The record originates from a study of Ad26.COV2.S vaccination and SARS-CoV-2 variants (dated by TCRdb to about 2021). Describing the broader study: Vaccine-arm donors came from COV1001, a multicentre, randomized, double-blind, placebo-controlled phase I-IIa trial of Ad26.COV2.S in healthy adults. Dosing of Ad26.COV2.S was intramuscular, at either 5x10^10 or 1x10^11 viral particles, delivered as one shot or as two shots spaced 56 days apart. Sequencing of the TCRbeta repertoire served to evaluate the specificity and breadth of SARS-CoV-2-reactive T cell receptors following Ad26.COV2.S vaccination. The TCR-sequenced set comprised approximately 30 samples: roughly 19 Ad26.COV2.S vaccine recipients, 5 placebo recipients and 8 SARS-CoV-2 convalescent individuals. Trial participants were randomized into five groups of five, in which low-dose or high-dose Ad26.COV2.S was given once or twice, or placebo was given on both occasions. Investigators did not know the trial group allocation while performing experiments and assessing outcomes. The paper's findings and limits, for the study overall: After vaccination, spike-specific CD8+ and CD4+ T cell responses were reported to show substantial breadth. Comparable non-spike TCR breadth was observed between vaccine and placebo recipients, consistent with only spike being contained in the vaccine. The authors noted that the TCR breadth and depth analyses may have underestimated total T cell responses. Ad26.COV2.S recipients had higher spike-specific TCR breadth than placebo recipients (P = 0.0014). The study was not powered to compare responses between vaccine doses or regimens.

The meaning of the sample's treatment or condition label: approximately 18 received Ad26.COV2.S at low or high dose, single or two shots; roughly five received placebo; per-sample allocation not given. Repertoires of vaccine and placebo recipients were sequenced from samples collected on day 63 after the first injection. Between 29 July and 7 August 2020, Cohort 1b enrolled some 25 adults aged 18-55 years at one site in Boston, USA. Ad26.COV2.S consisted of a replication-incompetent adenovirus type 26 vector by which a prefusion-stabilized SARS-CoV-2 spike protein from the original Wuhan strain was expressed. TCRbeta CDR3 regions were sequenced with the immunoSEQ Assay. After extraction, genomic DNA underwent amplification by bias-controlled multiplex PCR, followed by high-throughput sequencing. The paper's data handling went like this. To quantify the absolute abundance of each unique TCRbeta CDR3 region, sequences were collapsed and filtered. T cell fraction was estimated by normalizing TCRbeta template counts to usable DNA, with usable DNA measured through amplification of reference genes found in all nucleated cells. Repertoire TCRs were annotated as SARS-CoV-2-specific when V gene, CDR3 amino acid sequence and J gene were exactly matched to a known reactive TCR set. MIRA supplied the reference SARS-CoV-2 TCR set, which was filtered for enrichment in COVID-19-positive ImmuneCODE repertoires so that public or cross-reactive TCRs were removed. Based on the MIRA antigens, annotated TCRs were further analysed at the level of specific ORF or position within ORF. Depth was the summed frequency of annotated unique rearrangements, while breadth was defined as annotated unique rearrangements over total unique productive rearrangements. Two-sided Wilcoxon rank-sum tests were applied when comparing TCR breadth between groups. The clones in this table, taken by TCRdb from immuneACCESS, are in-frame only. Not every clone is retained; where verified, under half of the shortfall comes from an unresolved V gene, and the cause of the rest is unknown. V, J and clone size derive from that table, while D and trimming were established from the DNA sequence. This sample is represented by some 340,000 clones; around 84% of them were singletons. 1.9% of the sample comes from the top ten.

V is clipped by 4 bases and J by 3 bases, and the sequence between their germline boundaries is 10 bases long. The CDR3 holds 13 amino acids from the cysteine to the phenylalanine. The entry retains the CDR3 DNA only, 39 bases that are in frame from base 1. For CDR1 and CDR2, the germline V gene lists SGHDT and YYEEEE. The source was peripheral blood, collected in a trial of Ad26.COV2.S vaccine versus placebo. This TCR derives from a person between 18 and 59 years old who received the Ad26.COV2.S COVID-19 vaccine or a placebo. The sequence is built from TRBV5-6 and TRBJ1-1; there is no confident call for the D gene. The DNA sequence is as follows: TGTGCCAGCAGCGGTGTCTCCTACACTGAAGCTTTCTTT. Translated, this gives CASSGVSYTEAFF. The variable domain in full, with residues beyond the CDR3 obtained from the reference TRBV5-6 and TRBJ1-1 genes, is DAGVTQSPTHLIKTRGQQVTLRCSPKSGHDTVSWYQQALGQGPQFIFQYYEEEERQRGNFPDRFSGHQFPNYSSELNVNALLLGDSALYLCASSGVSYTEAFFGQGTRLTVV.